What follows describes a single TCR beta chain. This sample was taken from a study of cytomegalovirus exposure and HLA in healthy donors. The overall study: Among the 370 or so donors who were genotyped, roughly 76% fell in the genetic ancestry cluster that is associated with self-reported Caucasian donors.

Each donor was nominally healthy when sampled (though unrecorded immune exposures were likely). The CDR3 spans 16 residues. Germline V gene sequence: CDR1 SGHTA, CDR2 FQGNSA. The V and J ends lost 5 bases and 4 bases respectively, with 19 bases between them. PCR amplification relied on 60 Vbeta primers (plus 13 Jbeta primers). Sequenced by immunoSEQ multiplex PCR; TCRdb stores in-frame clones only, minus some. In the table there are 160,000 or so clones, 78% of which are singletons. V gene TRBV7-2 combines with J gene TRBJ2-3; D remains unclear. Material: PBMCs. This receptor was obtained from a male donor in good health and CMV-seronegative. CDR3 DNA sequence: TGTGCCAGCAGCCCTTCGACACTTACCATTTCAGATACGCAGTATTTT. This sequence encodes CASSPSTLTISDTQYF.